A single sample is the source of the 29 T cell receptor beta chains below, sequenced in a study of T cells in Graves' hyperthyroidism and ophthalmopathy. Amplified TCR beta CDR3 regions derived from RNA transcripts. The study used the HTBI primer set for a first-round RT-PCR of the TCR CDR3. TCRdb reanalysed the multiplex PCR reads using MiXCR and keeps one entry per CDR3 protein. The sample gives roughly 330,000 distinct CDR3 sequences, around a sixth of which show up once; 33% is in the top ten. Sequenced sample: blood. The receptors here all came from a young man with Graves' hyperthyroidism.

The rearrangement joins TRBV20-1 to TRBJ2-7; maybe TRBD1 (6 bases). The CDR3 is 13 amino acids. Trimming removed 5 bases from V and 7 bases from J, with 18 bases in between. The germline CDR1 and CDR2 sequences are DFQATT and SNEGSKA (reference sequence). The chain's CDR3 is CSALTGSLDEQYF. In DNA, the CDR3 is TGCAGTGCTCTTACAGGGAGCTTGGATGAGCAGTACTTC.

This clonotype was counted only a few times. The genes are TRBV4-1 and TRBJ1-1; D gene uncertain. V was clipped by 3 bases and J by 5 bases, with 10 bases between them. The CDR3 runs 13 residues. Looked up from germline, CDR1 is MGHRA and CDR2 is YSYEKL. The CDR3 protein is CASSHSTGTEAFF. The CDR3 DNA follows: TGCGCCAGCAGCCACTCAACCGGGACTGAAGCTTTCTTT.

This rearrangement joins TRBV27 to TRBJ2-7; the D is unclear. Trimming pared 3 bases from V and 2 bases from J, leaving 17 bases between. Germline lookup yields CDR1 MNHEY and CDR2 SMNVEV (reference sequence). The CDR3 runs to 16 residues. The CDR3 here is CASSLSKGFPAYEQYF. CDR3 coding DNA: TGTGCCAGCAGTTTGTCGAAGGGTTTCCCTGCCTACGAGCAGTACTTC.

The chain uses TRBV16 and TRBJ2-3, with D perhaps given as TRBD1 or TRBD2 (6 bases each). Trimming shortened V by 5 bases and J by 7 bases, and 16 bases separated the two germline ends. The CDR3 runs to 14 residues. Germline lookup yields CDR1 KGHSY and CDR2 FQNENV. CDR3 DNA: TGTGCCAGCAGCGGGTCTACAGGGAGGAATACGCAGTATTTT. Its translation: CASSGSTGRNTQYF.

This clonotype was seen repeatedly, ten times or more. The V gene is TRBV11-2, the J gene TRBJ2-3; no firm D call. Germline loops: CDR1 SGHAT, CDR2 FQNNGV. CDR3 size: 16 residues. Trimming left V 5 bases short and J 1 base short, with 16 bases between. The CDR3 bases are TGTGCCAGCAGCCTCCCCTCCAATCTTGGCACAGATACGCAGTATTTT. This sequence encodes CASSLPSNLGTDTQYF.

This clonotype has at least ten counts. The J gene is TRBJ2-3, the V gene TRBV6-1; weak D call: TRBD2 (6 bases). V shed 10 bases and J shed 3 bases, with 11 bases lying between them. Germline V gene data show CDR1 as MNHNS and CDR2 as SASEGT. This CDR3 is 12 amino acids long. In nucleotides, the CDR3 is TGTGCCAACCGGGACTCTACAGATACGCAGTATTTT. Translating gives CANRDSTDTQYF.

At least ten counts were recorded for this clonotype. The chain employs TRBV2 and TRBJ2-3; 7 nucleotides agree with TRBD2. Per germline, CDR1 SNHLY and CDR2 FYNNEI. V gave up 10 bases and J gave up 2 bases; unmatched junction bases: 6. The CDR3 is made up of 13 amino acids. For the CDR3, the DNA is TGTGCCAACCTAGGACTAGACACAGATACGCAGTATTTT. Its protein product is CANLGLDTDTQYF.

V is TRBV19 and J is TRBJ2-7; TRBD2 might be the D (5 bases). From germline, CDR1 is LNHDA and CDR2 SQIVND (reference sequence). The CDR3 covers 13 residues. V lost 3 bases to trimming and J lost 5 bases, with 11 bases between them. The DNA for the CDR3 is TGTGCCAGTAGTATGGAGGCACGGGACGAGCAGTACTTC. Its protein is CASSMEARDEQYF.

This clonotype has a count of ten or more. The chain uses TRBV2 and TRBJ1-5; TRBD1 matches at 10 bases. Germline assignment: CDR1 SNHLY and CDR2 FYNNEI. V was clipped by 6 bases and J by 5 bases; unmatched bases: 4. The CDR3 covers 14 residues. This CDR3 is CASRRDRGDQPQHF. The CDR3 nucleotides read TGTGCCAGCAGAAGGGACAGGGGCGATCAGCCCCAGCATTTT.

This clonotype showed up many times. The genes are TRBV5-1 and TRBJ1-1; D perhaps matches TRBD1 (6 bases). The V end lost 4 bases, the J end lost 1 base, and 14 bases lay between the germline ends. Germline V gene data show CDR1 as SGHRS and CDR2 as YFSETQ. The CDR3 sequence is 15 residues long. The CDR3 sequence is CASSQTGPSNTEAFF. As DNA, the CDR3 is TGCGCCAGCAGCCAGACAGGTCCTTCGAACACTGAAGCTTTCTTT.

V gene TRBV20-1 combines with J gene TRBJ2-7; 12 nucleotides agree with TRBD2. J was trimmed by 4 bases and V by 4 bases; bases with no gene match: 2. The CDR3 totals 13 residues. The germline CDR1 and CDR2 sequences are DFQATT and SNEGSKA (reference sequence). The CDR3 DNA sequence: TGCAGTGCTACTAGCGGGAGGGGGTACGAGCAGTACTTC. Protein sequence: CSATSGRGYEQYF.

This clonotype was detected ten times or more. The rearrangement joins TRBV3-1 to TRBJ2-2; D may be TRBD2 (5 bases). Germline CDR1 LGHDT, CDR2 YNNKEL (reference sequence). The CDR3 has 15 amino acids. V was shortened by 0 bases and J by 4 bases, with 9 bases between the two germline ends. The CDR3, as DNA: TGTGCCAGCAGCCAAGAACGCGGGCTCACCGGGGAGCTGTTTTTT. This sequence encodes CASSQERGLTGELFF.

Many counts were recorded for this clonotype. CDR3 region: CASSPRTSGRPTYNEQFF. The CDR3 bases are TGTGCCAGCAGCCCCCGGACTAGCGGGAGGCCTACCTACAATGAGCAGTTCTTC. This chain connects TRBV11-2 to TRBJ2-1; 14 bases map to TRBD2. Germline assignment: CDR1 SGHAT and CDR2 FQNNGV. V shed 5 bases and J 2 bases; nucleotides not matched to a gene: 8. The CDR3 contains 18 residues.

This clonotype came up many times. The gene calls are TRBV28 and TRBJ1-1; D is perhaps TRBD1 (5 bases). The CDR3 contains 16 residues. From germline, CDR1 is MDHEN and CDR2 SYDVKM. Trimming took off 4 bases at V and 2 bases at J, with 17 bases between the two ends. The CDR3, as DNA: TGTGCCAGCAGTTCCCCTCACCCAGACAGAAACACTGAAGCTTTCTTT. It codes for CASSSPHPDRNTEAFF.

This clonotype occurred many times. V and J are TRBV18 and TRBJ2-5; D tentatively fits TRBD1 or TRBD2 (5 bases each). This CDR3 is 14 amino acids long. CDR1 and CDR2 (germline): KGHSH, LQKENI. The V end was cut by 3 bases, the J end by 5 bases, with 13 bases between. The CDR3 DNA sequence: TGTGCCAGCTCACCGCAGTCGGGGACGGAGACCCAGTACTTC. Amino acid sequence: CASSPQSGTETQYF.

This clonotype has ten or more counts. The chain joins TRBV28 to TRBJ1-5, with 7 bases identical to TRBD1. This CDR3 contains 14 residues. The germline V gene encodes CDR1 MDHEN and CDR2 SYDVKM. J was trimmed by 5 bases and V by 6 bases; bases with no gene match: 7. The DNA of the CDR3 is TGTGCCAGCAGGCCCCTAACAGGGGATCAGCCCCAGCATTTT. Its translation is CASRPLTGDQPQHF.

The chain carries TRBV15 and TRBJ2-7; D might be TRBD2 (6 bases). The CDR3 has 12 amino acids. Germline CDR1 is LNHNV and CDR2 is YYDKDF (reference sequence). V was trimmed by 8 bases and J by 0 bases, leaving 8 bases between them. The CDR3 bases are TGTGCCACCGGGCGGGACTCCTACGAGCAGTACTTC. This sequence encodes CATGRDSYEQYF.

This clonotype has at least ten counts. The chain has TRBV7-3 and TRBJ2-4; possibly TRBD1 or TRBD2 for D (5 bases each). The CDR3 has 13 amino acids. The V end lost 5 bases, the J end lost 9 bases, and 14 bases lay between the germline ends. Germline-derived CDR1 and CDR2 are SGHTA and FQGTGA. CDR3 bases: TGTGCCAGCAGCCCCCGAGGGGTTGGCATTCAGTACTTC. This codes for CASSPRGVGIQYF.

At least ten counts were recorded for this clonotype. The chain recombines TRBV5-6 with TRBJ2-7; D ambiguous. This CDR3 is built from 15 residues. Looked up from germline, CDR1 is SGHDT and CDR2 is YYEEEE. Trimming removed 0 bases from V and 3 bases from J, with 13 bases in between. The CDR3 DNA sequence: TGTGCCAGCAGCTTGGGACCGACGCGAAACTACGAGCAGTACTTC. Its translation is CASSLGPTRNYEQYF.

This clonotype was detected ten times or more. The chain couples TRBV11-2 to TRBJ2-1; TRBD2 aligns across 7 bases. The CDR3 is 15 amino acids. With V trimmed by 7 bases and J by 2 bases, 8 bases remained unmatched. The V gene's germline CDR1 is SGHAT and CDR2 FQNNGV. The CDR3 DNA is TGTGCCAGCATCCCGACTAGCTTGCCCTACAATGAGCAGTTCTTC. This encodes CASIPTSLPYNEQFF.

This clonotype was observed at least ten times. The genes are TRBV29-1 and TRBJ2-7, with 9 nucleotides matching TRBD2. V dropped 3 bases and J dropped 1; count of bases not matched to a gene: 4. The V gene's germline CDR1 is SQVTM and CDR2 ANQGSEA. This CDR3 contains 14 residues. Here the CDR3 reads CSVDAGGTSYEQYF. The CDR3 DNA reads as TGCAGCGTTGATGCGGGAGGGACTTCCTACGAGCAGTACTTC.

The chain uses TRBV27 and TRBJ2-7; 7 bases are shared with TRBD1. This CDR3 region has 14 residues. CDR1 and CDR2 (germline): MNHEY, SMNVEV (reference sequence). The V segment lost 3 bases and the J segment 5 bases; nucleotides outside the gene matches: 7. CDR3 residues: CASSLKRGRHEQYF. CDR3 in DNA: TGTGCCAGCAGTTTGAAGAGGGGGCGGCACGAGCAGTACTTC.

The chain employs TRBV27 and TRBJ1-1, with 7 bases fitting TRBD1. CDR3 length: 13 amino acids. The germline gives CDR1 MNHEY, CDR2 SMNVEV (reference sequence). The V segment lost 11 bases and the J segment 0 bases; nucleotides outside the gene matches: 6. The CDR3 loop is CAGLDRMNTEAFF. Here the CDR3 DNA reads TGTGCCGGCCTGGACAGGATGAACACTGAAGCTTTCTTT.

J is TRBJ2-3 and V is TRBV5-4; 8 bases map to TRBD2. Trimming at V came to 1 base and at J to 3 bases, leaving 19 bases not matched to a gene. Per germline, CDR1 SGHNT and CDR2 YYREEE (reference sequence). The CDR3 spans 20 residues. CDR3 bases: TGTGCCAGCAGCTTGAAACTAGCGGTTAGAGAGGTGGGGAGTACAGATACGCAGTATTTT. This codes for CASSLKLAVREVGSTDTQYF.

This clonotype was counted between two and nine times. The chain joins TRBV20-1 to TRBJ2-3, with TRBD2 identical over 9 bases. The V and J ends lost 4 bases and 2 bases, in that order; junction bases with no gene match: 7. The CDR3 is 15 amino acids. The V gene's germline CDR1 is DFQATT and CDR2 SNEGSKA (reference sequence). CDR3 in amino acids: CSANFLAGPTDTQYF. The CDR3 nucleotides are TGCAGTGCTAACTTCCTAGCGGGACCCACAGATACGCAGTATTTT.

The chain joins TRBV27 to TRBJ2-2, with D uncertain. CDR3 size: 15 residues. The ends were cut back, 0 bases at V and 5 bases at J, with 10 bases in the middle. Per the germline V gene, CDR1 is MNHEY and CDR2 is SMNVEV (reference sequence). CDR3 nucleotides: TGTGCCAGCAGTTTATCCTTAGGGCCTACCGGGGAGCTGTTTTTT. Encoded protein: CASSLSLGPTGELFF.

The rearrangement joins TRBV27 to TRBJ2-5; 11 nucleotides line up with TRBD2. Germline V lookup: CDR1 MNHEY, CDR2 SMNVEV (reference sequence). V dropped 6 bases and J dropped 0; count of bases not matched to a gene: 9. The CDR3 loop spans 17 amino acids. CDR3 sequence reads: CASSLGTSGRYQETQYF. The CDR3 DNA reads TGTGCCAGCAGCCTAGGGACTAGCGGAAGGTACCAAGAGACCCAGTACTTC.

This clonotype was counted many times. The rearrangement uses TRBV28 and TRBJ2-7, with D tentatively TRBD2 (5 bases). The CDR3 sequence is 13 residues long. The germline gives CDR1 MDHEN, CDR2 SYDVKM. The V end was cut by 5 bases, the J end by 7 bases, with 15 bases between. CDR3 residues: CASSRTSRGEQYF. In DNA, the CDR3 is TGTGCCAGCAGTCGGACTTCACGAGGGGAGCAGTACTTC.

This clonotype was seen many times. This sequence joins TRBV11-2 and TRBJ2-1; 8 nucleotides agree with TRBD2. The V gene's germline CDR1 is SGHAT and CDR2 FQNNGV. V shed 6 bases, J shed 7 bases, and the junction held 11 bases outside the gene matches. The CDR3 extends over 15 amino acids. The CDR3, as DNA: TGTGCCAGCAGGGAGACCGGGACTAGAAATAATGAGCAGTTCTTC. Its translation is CASRETGTRNNEQFF.